This T cell receptor beta chain was identified in a study of T-cell reconstitution after alpha-beta-depleted transplantation in children (dated by TCRdb to the mid-2010s). For the wider study: The study quantitatively tracked T-cell immune reconstitution after TCRalphabeta/CD19-depleted allogeneic hematopoietic cell transplantation in children using TCR repertoire profiling.

The treatment or condition tag for this specimen amounts to: allogeneic hematopoietic cell transplantation with graft depleted of TCRalphabeta T cells and CD19 B cells. Transplant recipients were children who received TCRalphabeta/CD19-depleted allogeneic hematopoietic cell grafts. For this clonotype: What this receptor recognizes is not known. No base quality information exists; no much larger clone differs at one position.

The method behind the library was PCR. TCRdb records Illumina HiSeq 2500 as the sequencer. Molecular barcoding was employed in the preparation of TCR libraries, with unique molecular identifiers being used to normalize TCRbeta repertoire quantification. TCRdb reanalyzed the raw reads on its own, using fastp at Q25 for trimming and MiXCR for clone calling, and kept in-frame beta chains. Identical CDR3 proteins give one entry, which carries the most common genes and DNA. The sample has about a million distinct CDR3 sequences on record, 25% to 35% of them singletons. In total, the top ten clones hold roughly 30% of the sample. What the authors observed across the whole study: Over subsequent months, a decline in hyperexpanded clone frequencies was noted, and after one year, T-cell counts and TCRbeta diversity were mostly ascribed to newly produced T cells. The apparently early alphabetaT-cell count recovery about two months after transplant was reportedly dependent on only several hundred rapidly expanded clones derived from non-depleted graft cells. The high TCRbeta diversity at day 60 in some patients was ascribed to recipient T cells and intrathymic progenitors that had survived conditioning.

The material was PBMCs, mostly from graft donor cells, obtained 360 days after TCRalphabeta/CD19-depleted stem cell transplant. The receptor was derived from a boy in the first two years of life who had a stem cell transplant for SCID, so the T cells may come from the graft donor.

The CDR3 sequence is CSVEGMGGASSYEQYF. The DNA is as follows: TGCAGCGTTGAAGGGATGGGGGGCGCAAGCTCCTACGAGCAGTACTTC. The rearrangement combines TRBV29-1 with TRBJ2-7; the D gene may be TRBD1 or TRBD2, since each aligns over 6 bases. CDR1 and CDR2, looked up from the germline V gene, are SQVTM and ANQGSEA. From the cysteine up to the phenylalanine, the CDR3 has a length of 16 residues. Just CDR3 DNA is preserved here, 48 bases in frame from base 1. The trim is 1 base for V and 0 bases for J, with a gap of 16 bases between the germline ends.